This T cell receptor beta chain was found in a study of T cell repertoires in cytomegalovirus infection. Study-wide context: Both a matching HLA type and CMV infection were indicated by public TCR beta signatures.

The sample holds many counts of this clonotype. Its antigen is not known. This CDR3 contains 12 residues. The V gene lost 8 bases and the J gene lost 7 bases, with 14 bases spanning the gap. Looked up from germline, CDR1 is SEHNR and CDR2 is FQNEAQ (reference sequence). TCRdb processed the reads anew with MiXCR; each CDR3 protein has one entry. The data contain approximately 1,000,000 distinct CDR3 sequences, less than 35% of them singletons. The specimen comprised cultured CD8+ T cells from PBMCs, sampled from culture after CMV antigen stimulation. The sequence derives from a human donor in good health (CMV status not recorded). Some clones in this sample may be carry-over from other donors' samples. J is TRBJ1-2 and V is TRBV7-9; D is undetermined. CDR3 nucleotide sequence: TGTGCCAGCGGTGGCATTGGGTTTGGCTACACCTTC. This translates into CASGGIGFGYTF.